A single sample gave rise to the 28 T cell receptor beta chains below, sequenced in a study of T-cell memory formation after mild COVID-19. A single record per CDR3 protein comes from TCRdb applying MiXCR to the 5' RACE reads. The sample consists of approximately 180,000 distinct CDR3 sequences, 16% of them appearing once. Sequenced input: PBMCs or a T cell subset sorted from them (not recorded which). These TCRs come from an adult woman who had mild COVID-19 (a few samples of this study predate the infection). Cell type and time point are not known.

Details on this clonotype: Compared with germline, one end of the junction differs, possibly owing to a read error. The chain joins TRBV6-5 to TRBJ2-3, with TRBD2 matching 10 bases. CDR3 length: 13 amino acids. Germline CDR1 is MNHEY and CDR2 is SVGAGI. CDR3 DNA: TGCTCCAGCACTCTAGCGGGAGCAGATACGCAGTATTTT. Translating it yields CSSTLAGADTQYF.

Comment on this clonotype: Just one base apart from a much larger clone, this may be a read error. The chain couples TRBV2 to TRBJ2-5; D call uncertain. Deletions cut 5 bases from V and 3 bases from J, with 1 base between. There are 10 residues in the CDR3. Germline V gene data show CDR1 as SNHLY and CDR2 as FYNNEI. The CDR3 coding sequence is TGTGCCAGCAGTAAAGAGACCCAGTACTTC. As protein: CASSKETQYF.

J is TRBJ1-2 and V is TRBV4-1; no clear D. Trimming removed 1 base at V and 3 bases at J, with 9 bases between. The CDR3 has 14 residues. CDR1 and CDR2 from the germline V gene are MGHRA and YSYEKL. CDR3: CASSQGVVYYGYTF. The CDR3 nucleotides are TGCGCCAGCAGCCAAGGTGTAGTCTACTATGGCTACACCTTC.

This clonotype was found a few times. The chain has TRBV3-1 and TRBJ2-3; D is possibly TRBD2 (5 bases). CDR3 length: 13 amino acids. Trimming removed 8 bases from V and 5 bases from J, with 14 bases in between. Germline-derived CDR1 and CDR2 are LGHDT and YNNKEL (reference sequence). The CDR3 sequence: CASGGPGIDTQYF. The CDR3 nucleotides are TGTGCCAGCGGCGGGCCCGGGATAGATACGCAGTATTTT.

This chain connects TRBV27 to TRBJ1-2, with TRBD1 matching 7 bases. With V trimmed by 8 bases and J by 4 bases, 13 bases remained unmatched. CDR1 is MNHEY and CDR2 is SMNVEV in the germline V gene (reference sequence). The CDR3 consists of 15 residues. The CDR3 sequence: CASRRGGPNLYGYTF. CDR3 DNA sequence: TGTGCCAGCCGCAGAGGGGGCCCCAACCTCTATGGCTACACCTTC.

Many counts were recorded for this clonotype. This chain joins TRBV10-3 and TRBJ2-7; a weak D match, TRBD1 (6 bases). Germline-derived CDR1 and CDR2 are ENHRY and SYGVKD. The CDR3 covers 13 residues. Between the trimmed V and J ends, which lost 9 bases and 5 bases, there was a span of 17 bases. CDR3: CAIKQGPGDEQYF. CDR3 coding DNA: TGTGCCATAAAACAGGGCCCAGGGGACGAGCAGTACTTC.

This clonotype was counted a few times. This chain connects TRBV7-2 to TRBJ2-7; D remains unclear. The germline V gene encodes CDR1 SGHTA and CDR2 FQGNSA. CDR3 length equals 18 residues. With 5 bases removed from V and 10 bases from J, the gap between germline ends came to 33 bases. The CDR3 DNA sequence: TGTGCCAGCAGCCCGGACCAAACGAGCAGTACTTGGAGCCTGGCACAGTACTTC. It translates to CASSPDQTSSTWSLAQYF.

This clonotype has only one observation. The rearrangement uses TRBV29-1 and TRBJ2-7, with 11 bases lining up with TRBD2. The J segment lost 6 bases and the V segment lost 4 bases, leaving 8 bases of the junction unmatched. The length of the CDR3 is 14 residues. Germline V CDR1 and CDR2: SQVTM, ANQGSEA. This CDR3 is CSVAPLAGGSEQYF. CDR3 nucleotide sequence: TGCAGCGTTGCGCCCCTAGCGGGAGGTTCCGAGCAGTACTTC.

The genes are TRBV6-1 and TRBJ2-7; 8 bases line up with TRBD1. The V and J ends lost 4 bases and 6 bases, in that order; junction bases with no gene match: 5. The CDR3 sequence is 13 residues long. Germline V gene data show CDR1 as MNHNS and CDR2 as SASEGT. The CDR3 DNA reads TGTGCCAGCAGTGCCCCAGGACAGGGCGAGCAGTACTTC. Translated, it gives CASSAPGQGEQYF.

In its sample, this clonotype was seen many times. The genes are TRBV15 and TRBJ2-7; TRBD1 agrees at 10 bases. This CDR3 is built from 15 residues. V was pared by 0 bases and J by 7 bases, with 6 bases of the junction left unmatched. Germline values: CDR1 LNHNV, CDR2 YYDKDF (reference sequence). The CDR3, as DNA: TGTGCCACCAGCAGAGACACGCGGACAGGGGGTGAGCAGTACTTC. Amino acids: CATSRDTRTGGEQYF.

This clonotype has more than one count but fewer than ten. The CDR3 spells CSARSTLNTEAFF. Here the CDR3 DNA reads TGCAGTGCTAGATCTACGCTGAACACTGAAGCTTTCTTT. The rearrangement links TRBV20-1 to TRBJ1-1; D gene unclear. The CDR3 spans 13 residues. With 2 bases removed from V and 0 bases from J, the gap between germline ends came to 7 bases. CDR1 is DFQATT, CDR2 SNEGSKA, per germline (reference sequence).

This clonotype has only a few counts. The chain's CDR3 is CSARFGLAGGPGTDTQYF. In nucleotides, the CDR3 is TGCAGTGCTAGATTCGGGCTAGCGGGAGGGCCTGGCACAGATACGCAGTATTTT. The J gene is TRBJ2-3, the V gene TRBV20-1; 12 bases map to TRBD2. This CDR3 is 18 amino acids long. Looked up from germline, CDR1 is DFQATT and CDR2 is SNEGSKA (reference sequence). V was pared by 2 bases and J by 1 base, with 10 bases of the junction left unmatched.

This clonotype was recorded at least ten times. A much larger clone lies one base from this, so it may be a read error. The rearrangement joins TRBV7-9 to TRBJ2-3; D is ambiguous. Germline values: CDR1 SEHNR, CDR2 FQNEAQ (reference sequence). The CDR3 runs 12 residues. The ends were cut back, 6 bases at V and 0 bases at J, with 4 bases in the middle. CDR3 amino acids: CASRPSTDTQYF. The CDR3 nucleotides read TGTGCCAGCAGGCCTAGCACAGATACGCAGTATTTT.

The chain recombines TRBV19 with TRBJ2-7, with 9 bases fitting TRBD1. V lost 5 bases, J lost 5 bases, and 10 bases stayed unmatched. Germline CDR1 is LNHDA and CDR2 is SQIVND (reference sequence). The CDR3 length is 15 residues. The CDR3 nucleotides are TGTGCCAGTAGTGTGCCGGGACAGGGTTTAAACGAGCAGTACTTC. Protein product: CASSVPGQGLNEQYF.

This clonotype has more than one count but fewer than ten. This chain links TRBV10-3 with TRBJ2-7; 8 bases are shared with TRBD1. V lost 6 bases and J lost 7; bases outside the gene matches: 8. Germline lookup yields CDR1 ENHRY and CDR2 SYGVKD. The CDR3 totals 13 residues. CDR3 DNA sequence: TGTGCCATCAGCGGACAGGGTTACGGTGAGCAGTACTTC. Amino acid sequence: CAISGQGYGEQYF.

This clonotype has a handful of counts. The CDR3 here is CASSKDRGFNEKLFF. The DNA for the CDR3 is TGTGCCAGCAGTAAGGACAGGGGGTTTAATGAAAAACTGTTTTTT. The J gene is TRBJ1-4, the V gene TRBV7-2; 10 nucleotides line up with TRBD1. Per the germline V gene, CDR1 is SGHTA and CDR2 is FQGNSA. The CDR3 has 15 residues. V lost 6 bases to trimming and J lost 4 bases; unmatched junction nucleotides: 5. Variable domain in full (rest from reference TRBV7-2 and TRBJ1-4): GAGVSQSPSNKVTEKGKDVELRCDPISGHTALYWYRQSLGQGLEFLIYFQGNSAPDKSGLPSDRFSAERTGGSVSTLTIQRTQQEDSAVYLCASSKDRGFNEKLFFGSGTQLSVL.

This clonotype showed up just a few times. V and J are TRBV12-3 or TRBV12-4 and TRBJ2-7; D unresolved. This CDR3 is 13 amino acids long. Trimming stripped 3 bases from V and 2 bases from J, with 8 bases between. The CDR3 here is CASSFFRTYEQYF. The CDR3 DNA reads as TGTGCCAGCAGTTTTTTCCGGACCTACGAGCAGTACTTC.

The V call is TRBV20-1, the J call TRBJ2-3; 8 positions match TRBD2. This CDR3 has 17 residues. The V and J ends lost 0 bases and 5 bases, in that order; junction bases with no gene match: 13. Germline CDR1 reads DFQATT; CDR2 reads SNEGSKA (reference sequence). CDR3 sequence reads: CSARDPLGLDRIDTQYF. As DNA, the CDR3 is TGCAGTGCTAGAGACCCCCTGGGACTAGATCGCATAGATACGCAGTATTTT.

The gene calls are TRBV12-3 or TRBV12-4 and TRBJ1-6; 8 bases match TRBD1. The CDR3 spans 14 residues. With V trimmed by 3 bases and J by 9 bases, 4 bases remained unmatched. The CDR3 region is CASSLDRASSPLHF. CDR3 in DNA: TGTGCCAGCAGTTTGGACAGGGCCTCTTCACCCCTCCACTTT.

The chain combines TRBV12-3 or TRBV12-4 with TRBJ2-4; weak D call: TRBD1 (6 bases). This CDR3 has 14 amino acids. V was clipped by 8 bases and J by 4 bases, with 15 bases between them. As DNA, the CDR3 is TGTGCCAGCGTCTTCCGGGACATAAAAAACATTCAGTACTTC. This sequence encodes CASVFRDIKNIQYF.

Only a few counts were recorded for this clonotype. This chain links TRBV7-2 with TRBJ2-5; no clear D gene. Germline V gene data show CDR1 as SGHTA and CDR2 as FQGNSA. This CDR3 contains 11 residues. V was clipped by 5 bases and J by 7 bases, with 8 bases between them. The CDR3 loop reads CASSDTATQYF. For the CDR3, the DNA is TGTGCCAGCAGCGACACTGCGACCCAGTACTTC. The entire variable domain, with the rest obtained from reference TRBV7-2 and TRBJ2-5, is as follows: GAGVSQSPSNKVTEKGKDVELRCDPISGHTALYWYRQSLGQGLEFLIYFQGNSAPDKSGLPSDRFSAERTGGSVSTLTIQRTQQEDSAVYLCASSDTATQYFGPGTRLLVL.

The chain uses TRBV29-1 and TRBJ1-2; tentative D call: TRBD1 (5 bases). This CDR3 has 13 amino acids. CDR1 and CDR2 (germline): SQVTM, ANQGSEA. V lost 7 bases and J 5 bases, leaving 17 bases between the germline ends. CDR3 DNA sequence: TGCAGCGCCGGCCGCAGGGAGAGTTATGGCTACACCTTC. It is translated as CSAGRRESYGYTF.

In its sample, this clonotype was seen a few times. The V call is TRBV15, the J call TRBJ2-1; D perhaps matches TRBD2 (6 bases). CDR1 is LNHNV and CDR2 is YYDKDF in the germline V gene (reference sequence). This CDR3 has 17 amino acids. V was trimmed by 0 bases and J by 0 bases, leaving 12 bases between them. CDR3 loop: CATSRDGGSSSYNEQFF. In DNA form, the CDR3 reads TGTGCCACCAGCAGAGATGGGGGGTCAAGCTCCTACAATGAGCAGTTCTTC.

This chain uses TRBV7-2 with TRBJ1-1; 10 bases align to TRBD1. Germline V lookup: CDR1 SGHTA, CDR2 FQGNSA. The CDR3 extends over 14 amino acids. Trimming took 5 bases from V and 4 from J; bases not matched to a gene: 4. This CDR3 is CASSGQGVSTEAFF. The CDR3 DNA follows: TGTGCCAGCAGCGGACAGGGGGTTTCCACTGAAGCTTTCTTT.

This clonotype was seen a handful of times. The CDR3 DNA reads TGTGCCAGCAGTTCAGACGGCGGAATGAACACTGAAGCTTTCTTT. This translates into CASSSDGGMNTEAFF. The chain carries TRBV12-3 or TRBV12-4 and TRBJ1-1; unclear D gene. The ends were cut back, 4 bases at V and 0 bases at J, with 12 bases in the middle. The CDR3 loop spans 15 amino acids.

This clonotype showed up just a few times. V gene TRBV12-3 or TRBV12-4 combines with J gene TRBJ2-5; D is unresolved. The CDR3 loop spans 14 amino acids. V gave up 5 bases and J gave up 5 bases, with 15 bases separating them. CDR3 in DNA: TGTGCCAGCAGTCCCTCGGGTCCGAGGGAGACCCAGTACTTC. Its translation is CASSPSGPRETQYF.

This clonotype was seen more than once but under ten times. The chain employs TRBV7-9 and TRBJ1-1; D call uncertain. The germline V gene has CDR1 SEHNR and CDR2 FQNEAQ (reference sequence). V was pared by 1 base and J by 7 bases, with 7 bases between. This CDR3 is 12 amino acids long. CDR3 sequence (DNA): TGTGCCAGCAGCTTAGACGACGGTGAAGCTTTCTTT. It encodes CASSLDDGEAFF.

This chain connects TRBV12-3 or TRBV12-4 to TRBJ2-1, with D unclear. The CDR3 runs to 12 residues. Trimming took off 3 bases at V and 5 bases at J, with 5 bases between the two ends. CDR3 bases: TGTGCCAGCAGTTTCAACAACAATGAGCAGTTCTTC. Translated, it gives CASSFNNNEQFF.